Presented here are 25 T cell receptor beta chains from one specimen sequenced in a study of blood T cell repertoires in COVID-19. TCRdb's copy holds only in-frame clones and misses some; the assay was immunoSEQ multiplex PCR. This table holds 120,000 or so clones, roughly 80% found once. Input material: peripheral blood. These receptors were collected from a human donor in a cohort sampled during active COVID-19.

This chain links TRBV11-2 with TRBJ1-3; 8 bases agree with TRBD1. V lost 5 bases to trimming and J lost 5 bases; unmatched junction nucleotides: 11. The CDR3 has 16 amino acids. The germline gives CDR1 SGHAT, CDR2 FQNNGV. Here the CDR3 DNA reads TGTGCCAGCAGCCCTCGGGCGGGACAGGCAAGAAACACCATATATTTT. It is translated as CASSPRAGQARNTIYF.

This chain links TRBV25-1 with TRBJ1-4; D is possibly TRBD1 (5 bases). The CDR3 runs to 14 residues. Trimming removed 4 bases at V and 4 bases at J, with 10 bases between. Germline V gives CDR1 MGHDK, CDR2 SYGVNS. The CDR3 here is CASSVDQGNEKLFF. The DNA of the CDR3 is TGTGCCAGCAGTGTCGACCAGGGTAATGAAAAACTGTTTTTT.

The chain employs TRBV5-6 and TRBJ2-1, with 11 bases matching TRBD2. Germline-derived CDR1 and CDR2 are SGHDT and YYEEEE. This CDR3 contains 15 residues. The trim removed 0 bases at V and 8 bases at J, leaving 4 bases unmatched. CDR3 residues: CASSLETSGEDEQFF. CDR3 nucleotide sequence: TGTGCCAGCAGCTTGGAGACTAGCGGGGAGGATGAGCAGTTCTTC.

The chain has TRBV6-1 and TRBJ2-1; D is perhaps TRBD2 (5 bases). The germline V and J ends were trimmed by 2 bases and 6 bases, with 14 bases remaining between them. Germline assignment: CDR1 MNHNS and CDR2 SASEGT. The CDR3 runs to 15 residues. The CDR3 nucleotides are TGTGCCAGCAGTGAAAGAACCCGCCGGGGCAATGAGCAGTTCTTC. This translates into CASSERTRRGNEQFF.

A word on this clone: The sample carries other DNA sequences with the same CDR3. The V call is TRBV28, the J call TRBJ2-7, with 8 bases aligning to TRBD1. With V trimmed by 2 bases and J by 3 bases, 6 bases remained unmatched. Germline CDR1 and CDR2: MDHEN and SYDVKM. The CDR3 loop spans 15 amino acids. CDR3 nucleotide sequence: TGTGCCAGCAGTTTACCTGGGACAGGTTACTACGAGCAGTACTTC. Translation gives CASSLPGTGYYEQYF.

The rearrangement joins TRBV7-9 to TRBJ2-7, with 14 bases matching TRBD2. J lost 6 bases, V lost 5 bases, and 3 bases had no gene match. Germline CDR1 reads SEHNR; CDR2 reads FQNEAQ (reference sequence). The CDR3 loop spans 14 amino acids. CDR3: CASSGGLAGVEQYF. CDR3 DNA sequence: TGTGCCAGCAGCGGGGGACTAGCGGGAGTCGAGCAGTACTTC.

The chain uses TRBV10-3 and TRBJ1-5; 7 bases fit TRBD1. The germline CDR1 and CDR2 sequences are ENHRY and SYGVKD. The ends lost 2 bases at V and 7 bases at J; junction bases unmatched: 8. CDR3 length: 15 amino acids. CDR3: CAISEKGQREQPQHF. In nucleotides, the CDR3 is TGTGCCATCAGTGAGAAGGGACAGCGAGAACAGCCCCAGCATTTT.

V is TRBV7-8 and J is TRBJ1-3; D unclear. The CDR3 has 15 residues. Trimming removed 5 bases at V and 1 base at J, with 12 bases between. Germline V lookup: CDR1 SGHVS, CDR2 FQNEAQ. Written as DNA, the CDR3 is TGTGCCAGCAGCCCCAGCTTGGAGTCTGGAAACACCATATATTTT. Translated: CASSPSLESGNTIYF.

The chain uses TRBV12-3 or TRBV12-4 and TRBJ1-1, with D possibly being TRBD1 (5 bases). The CDR3 contains 12 residues. V lost 11 bases, J lost 4 bases, and 14 bases lay in between. The CDR3 DNA follows: TGTGCCGGTGGGGGGGTGAGCACTGAAGCTTTCTTT. Amino acids: CAGGGVSTEAFF.

The J gene is TRBJ2-7, the V gene TRBV10-2; TRBD2 agrees at 12 bases. This CDR3 has 14 amino acids. From germline, CDR1 is WSHSY and CDR2 SAAADI. With V trimmed by 6 bases and J by 7 bases, 7 bases remained unmatched. This CDR3 is CASSPSGRATEQYF. The CDR3 bases are TGCGCCAGCAGCCCTAGCGGGAGGGCCACAGAGCAGTACTTC.

The chain couples TRBV3-1 (or the pseudogene TRBV3-2) to TRBJ2-3; perhaps TRBD2 as D (6 bases). The CDR3 loop spans 13 amino acids. V was cut by 1 base and J by 8 bases, with 10 bases left in between. The germline gives CDR1 LGHDT, CDR2 YNNKEL (reference sequence). CDR3 sequence reads: CASSQAGESTQYF. CDR3 DNA sequence: TGTGCCAGCAGCCAAGCGGGAGAAAGTACGCAGTATTTT.

This clone was detected only a few times. The chain is built from TRBV25-1 and TRBJ1-3; D is unclear. Germline CDR1 is MGHDK and CDR2 is SYGVNS. V gave up 5 bases and J gave up 4 bases, with 15 bases separating them. The CDR3 sequence is 15 residues long. CDR3 loop: CASSNHGGGGNTIYF. In nucleotides, the CDR3 is TGTGCCAGCAGTAATCACGGCGGAGGGGGAAACACCATATATTTT.

The chain employs TRBV3-1 (or the pseudogene TRBV3-2) and TRBJ2-5; D is uncertain. V lost 4 bases and J 1 base, leaving 7 bases between the germline ends. From germline, CDR1 is LGHDT and CDR2 YNNKEL (reference sequence). This CDR3 has 13 residues. In nucleotides, the CDR3 is TGTGCCAGCAGCCTAGTTAGCCAAGAGACCCAGTACTTC. Amino acids: CASSLVSQETQYF.

The DNA for the CDR3 is TGTGCCAGCAGCAAAGACAAGGAAACCACTATGAATAACTATGGCTACACCTTC. It yields the protein CASSKDKETTMNNYGYTF. The genes are TRBV21-1 and TRBJ1-2. TRBV21-1 is labeled a pseudogene. The length of the CDR3 is 18 residues.

The V gene is TRBV27, the J gene TRBJ2-6; 9 bases line up with TRBD2. The CDR3 covers 18 residues. Germline loops: CDR1 MNHEY, CDR2 SMNVEV (reference sequence). The V and J ends lost 5 bases and 2 bases, in that order; junction bases with no gene match: 10. CDR3 nucleotides: TGTGCCAGCAGTCCGCAACTAGCGGGTTTGACTGGGGCCAACGTCCTGACTTTC. This encodes CASSPQLAGLTGANVLTF.

The V call is TRBV4-1, the J call TRBJ1-4, with a possible D match to TRBD1 (5 bases). The germline gives CDR1 MGHRA, CDR2 YSYEKL. This CDR3 is built from 15 residues. Trimming removed 1 base at V and 7 bases at J, with 13 bases between. CDR3 DNA: TGCGCCAGCAGCCAAGTTCAGGGCTCAAGTGAAAAACTGTTTTTT. Its protein product is CASSQVQGSSEKLFF.

The genes are TRBV5-1 and TRBJ2-7, with D perhaps TRBD1 (6 bases). There are 14 residues in the CDR3. Deletions cut 3 bases from V and 7 bases from J, with 17 bases between. From germline, CDR1 is SGHRS and CDR2 YFSETQ. The CDR3 coding sequence is TGCGCCAGCAGCTCGGGGACACCACGTAGGGAGCAGTACTTC. Its protein product is CASSSGTPRREQYF.

CDR3 in DNA: TGTGCCATCGGGACTAGCGGAACAGATACGCAGTATTTT. This sequence encodes CAIGTSGTDTQYF. The rearrangement joins TRBV28 to TRBJ2-3; 11 positions agree with TRBD2. Germline CDR1 MDHEN, CDR2 SYDVKM. There are 13 residues in the CDR3. Germline trimming cut 10 bases from V and 3 bases from J; bases unmatched to any gene: 3.

The V and J genes are TRBV30 and TRBJ1-1; TRBD1 aligns across 8 bases. In germline, CDR1 is GTSNPN, CDR2 SVGIG (reference sequence). The ends lost 2 bases at V and 0 bases at J; junction bases unmatched: 11. This CDR3 contains 17 residues. CDR3 nucleotide sequence: TGTGCCTGGAGTACACCCCGGACAGGGATTATGAACACTGAAGCTTTCTTT. Translation: CAWSTPRTGIMNTEAFF.

V is TRBV6-5 and J is TRBJ1-1, with 9 bases fitting TRBD1. The CDR3 loop spans 15 amino acids. The germline gives CDR1 MNHEY, CDR2 SVGAGI. Trimming took 2 bases from V and 4 from J; bases not matched to a gene: 5. The CDR3 spells CASSYIPGQGTEAFF. The CDR3 DNA reads as TGTGCCAGCAGTTACATTCCGGGACAGGGCACTGAAGCTTTCTTT.

V gene TRBV11-2 combines with J gene TRBJ2-7, with D possibly matching TRBD1 (6 bases). V was cut by 4 bases and J by 6 bases, with 16 bases left in between. Germline CDR1 is SGHAT and CDR2 is FQNNGV. This CDR3 contains 14 residues. CDR3 sequence: CASSSWTDEGEQYF. DNA of the CDR3: TGTGCCAGCAGCTCATGGACAGATGAAGGCGAGCAGTACTTC.

This sequence joins TRBV28 and TRBJ2-7; D perhaps matches TRBD2 (5 bases). CDR1 and CDR2 (germline): MDHEN, SYDVKM. The CDR3 has 13 residues. The ends were cut back, 7 bases at V and 0 bases at J, with 10 bases in the middle. The DNA of the CDR3 is TGTGCCAGCACCACCCGGGGCTCCTACGAGCAGTACTTC. The encoded protein is CASTTRGSYEQYF. Full variable domain (rest looked up from reference TRBV28 and TRBJ2-7): DVKVTQSSRYLVKRTGEKVFLECVQDMDHENMFWYRQDPGLGLRLIYFSYDVKMKEKGDIPEGYSVSREKKERFSLILESASTNQTSMYLCASTTRGSYEQYFGPGTRLTVT.

The CDR3 spells CASTTSGRAMGEQYF. CDR3 bases: TGTGCCAGCACGACTAGCGGGAGGGCCATGGGCGAGCAGTACTTC. The rearrangement joins TRBV3-1 (or the pseudogene TRBV3-2) to TRBJ2-7, with 14 positions matching TRBD2. J gave up 6 bases and V 7 bases, and 8 bases lay outside the gene matches. The CDR3 runs 15 residues. The germline CDR1 and CDR2 sequences are LGHDT and YNNKEL (reference sequence).

Details on this clone: Other DNA sequences within the sample encode an identical CDR3. The chain uses TRBV15 and TRBJ2-7; D possibly corresponds to TRBD2 (6 bases). CDR1 and CDR2 from the germline V gene are LNHNV and YYDKDF (reference sequence). Trimming stripped 0 bases from V and 4 bases from J, with 7 bases between. The CDR3 totals 13 residues. CDR3 protein: CATSRDRGYEQYF. The CDR3 DNA reads as TGTGCCACCAGCAGAGATCGGGGGTACGAGCAGTACTTC.

The chain has TRBV5-6 and TRBJ1-2; TRBD1 aligns across 8 bases. This CDR3 region has 14 residues. After removal of 3 bases from V and 5 bases from J, the junction contained 6 bases not matched to a gene. Germline loops: CDR1 SGHDT, CDR2 YYEEEE. CDR3 protein: CASSWTGKLYGYTF. The CDR3, as DNA: TGTGCCAGCAGCTGGACAGGGAAACTTTATGGCTACACCTTC.